This T cell receptor (beta chain) derives from a study of blood T cell repertoires in COVID-19. For the study at large: COVID-19 samples, acute and convalescent, were from the United States, Italy and Spain. PBMCs, B-cell-depleted T cells, or T cells provided the cDNA or gDNA that made up the material.

The junction had 6 bases not matched to a gene; V was cut back by 4 bases and J by 14 bases. The germline gives CDR1 MNHEY, CDR2 SVGAGI. This CDR3 has 13 residues. How the authors handled the data: Nucleated cell number was recorded as an estimate derived from reference gene primer amplification. Clones were sequenced by immunoSEQ multiplex PCR, and TCRdb holds only the in-frame ones, with some missing. The V and J calls and clone size were taken over from that table, and D and trimming were inferred from the DNA. The sample lists approximately 160,000 clones; around 85% were seen once. The sequencing input was peripheral blood. This receptor was taken from a man aged 60-69 years who had recovered from COVID-19. This chain uses TRBV6-5 with TRBJ1-6; TRBD1 aligns across 9 bases. The CDR3 nucleotides read TGTGCCAGCAGTTCCAGGGACAGGGAGGCCCTCCACTTT. Translated, it gives CASSSRDREALHF.